Below, 3 T cell receptor beta chains from the same sample are listed, as sequenced in a study of beta chain features in type 1 diabetes. Study outcomes and limitations: Among all four CD4+ subsets, Type 1 diabetes patients had TCRB CDR3s that were moderately but significantly shorter.

For these receptors, no antigen is known. Sequenced material consisted of expressed TCRB transcripts (all of the isolated RNA was reverse transcribed). TCRdb's table, derived via immunoSEQ multiplex PCR, lists solely in-frame clones and lacks some. The sample holds roughly 300,000 clones, 9.3% seen once. Input material: central memory CD4+ T cells from blood. Receptors were obtained from a young man with type 1 diabetes.

There are a few counts of this clone. The chain combines TRBV27 with TRBJ1-6; 7 bases agree with TRBD1. V lost 6 bases to trimming and J lost 10 bases; unmatched junction nucleotides: 15. The germline CDR1 and CDR2 sequences are MNHEY and SMNVEV (reference sequence). This CDR3 has 16 residues. The CDR3 spells CASRKGQALTYSPLHF. In DNA, the CDR3 is TGTGCCAGCAGGAAAGGACAGGCCTTAACCTACTCACCCCTCCACTTT.

This clone has more than one count but fewer than ten. The chain couples TRBV11-2 to TRBJ1-4, with D maybe TRBD1 (6 bases). V lost 1 base and J 12 bases, leaving 12 bases between the germline ends. Per the germline V gene, CDR1 is SGHAT and CDR2 is FQNNGV. The CDR3 covers 13 residues. The DNA for the CDR3 is TGTGCCAGCAGCTTAGCCAGGGGTGGGGAACTGTTTTTT. Translating it yields CASSLARGGELFF.

The V call is TRBV7-2, the J call TRBJ1-2, with 7 bases that match TRBD1. The CDR3 runs 16 residues. Germline V lookup: CDR1 SGHTA, CDR2 FQGNSA. The ends lost 1 base at V and 3 bases at J; junction bases unmatched: 8. The CDR3 bases are TGTGCCAGCAGCTTAGGACTTAGGGGGCAGGACTATGGCTACACCTTC. Amino acid sequence: CASSLGLRGQDYGYTF.